The next 21 T cell receptor beta chains were all read from a single sample in a study of long-term antiretroviral therapy in people with HIV. The libraries were made with immunoSEQ v3.0 at survey level. Generated by immunoSEQ multiplex PCR, the TCRdb table keeps only in-frame clones and is missing some. The repertoire consists of under 15,000 clones, with 82% occurring once and the leading ten covering roughly 18%. The sample in question was unsorted PBMCs, obtained nearly 8.5 years after starting antiretroviral therapy. Every receptor here comes from a man over 45 with HIV.

The rearrangement joins TRBV11-3 to TRBJ2-7; TRBD1 aligns across 8 bases. The CDR3 spans 14 residues. Germline CDR1 reads SGHNT; CDR2 reads YENEEA. V dropped 5 bases and J dropped 5; count of bases not matched to a gene: 8. The CDR3 coding sequence is TGTGCCAGCAGCCTGACAGGGGCCTTAGACGAGCAGTACTTC. Its protein product is CASSLTGALDEQYF.

The chain is built from TRBV7-9 and TRBJ2-7; 8 bases match TRBD1. There are 13 residues in the CDR3. The V segment lost 5 bases and the J segment 7 bases; nucleotides outside the gene matches: 7. The germline V gene encodes CDR1 SEHNR and CDR2 FQNEAQ (reference sequence). The CDR3 sequence is CASSAPGGQEQYF. The CDR3 DNA reads TGTGCCAGCAGCGCACCAGGGGGCCAAGAGCAGTACTTC.

The V and J genes are TRBV12-5 and TRBJ2-6; 7 bases line up with TRBD1. The germline V gene encodes CDR1 LGHNT and CDR2 FRNRAP. The CDR3 totals 16 residues. The junction had 11 bases not matched to a gene; V was cut back by 4 bases and J by 8 bases. This chain's CDR3 is CASGWEIWDSPNVLTF. CDR3 coding DNA: TGTGCTAGTGGTTGGGAGATCTGGGACAGCCCCAACGTCCTGACTTTC.

The gene calls are TRBV5-6 and TRBJ1-5; D is possibly TRBD1 (5 bases). The V end lost 2 bases, the J end lost 4 bases, and 10 bases lay between the germline ends. Germline-derived CDR1 and CDR2 are SGHDT and YYEEEE. The CDR3 has 14 amino acids. CDR3 DNA sequence: TGTGCCAGCAGCTTTCAGGGCGAGAATCAGCCCCAGCATTTT. It yields the protein CASSFQGENQPQHF. The whole variable domain, filled in from reference TRBV5-6 and TRBJ1-5, reads DAGVTQSPTHLIKTRGQQVTLRCSPKSGHDTVSWYQQALGQGPQFIFQYYEEEERQRGNFPDRFSGHQFPNYSSELNVNALLLGDSALYLCASSFQGENQPQHFGDGTRLSIL.

This rearrangement joins TRBV6-5 to TRBJ1-1; D gene unclear. This CDR3 is built from 14 residues. V was cut by 3 bases and J by 7 bases, with 15 bases left in between. CDR1 MNHEY and CDR2 SVGAGI come from the germline V gene. In nucleotides, the CDR3 is TGTGCCAGCAGTTATTTCATTTACGCAGATGAAGCTTTCTTT. Its translation is CASSYFIYADEAFF.

V is TRBV2 and J is TRBJ2-7, with 9 positions matching TRBD1. This CDR3 has 15 residues. Per germline, CDR1 SNHLY and CDR2 FYNNEI. V shed 2 bases, J shed 3 bases, and the junction held 5 bases outside the gene matches. The CDR3 DNA reads as TGTGCCAGCAGTGAATGGGACAGGGCAAGCTACGAGCAGTACTTC. As protein: CASSEWDRASYEQYF.

The chain has TRBV14 and TRBJ2-1, with D unresolved. Germline CDR1 reads SGHDN; CDR2 reads FVKESK. V gave up 0 bases and J gave up 9 bases, with 9 bases separating them. This CDR3 comprises 13 residues. The CDR3 region is CASSQDPYPEQFF. CDR3 bases: TGTGCCAGCAGCCAAGATCCCTATCCTGAGCAGTTCTTC.

This clone was seen more than once but under ten times. CDR3 protein: CASTIGGVNTEAFF. The CDR3 DNA reads as TGTGCCAGCACCATTGGGGGGGTGAACACTGAAGCTTTCTTT. The J gene is TRBJ1-1, the V gene TRBV7-8; possibly TRBD1 for D (5 bases). Trimming pared 7 bases from V and 0 bases from J, leaving 12 bases between. CDR1 SGHVS and CDR2 FQNEAQ come from the germline V gene. CDR3 size: 14 residues.

The chain employs TRBV27 and TRBJ1-5; 8 bases map to TRBD1. The germline gives CDR1 MNHEY, CDR2 SMNVEV (reference sequence). V lost 6 bases and J lost 1; bases outside the gene matches: 5. This CDR3 contains 15 residues. The CDR3 DNA sequence: TGTGCCAGCAGCAGGACAGGGCCCAGCAATCAGCCCCAGCATTTT. Translated: CASSRTGPSNQPQHF.

This clone appeared a few times. The V and J genes are TRBV6-5 and TRBJ2-7, with 9 nucleotides matching TRBD1. This CDR3 contains 15 residues. Germline V gene data show CDR1 as MNHEY and CDR2 as SVGAGI. V trimming: 2 bases; J trimming: 4 bases; junction bases outside the gene matches: 6. CDR3 DNA sequence: TGTGCCAGCAGTTACGCCCGGACAGGGGTGTACGAGCAGTACTTC. Residues: CASSYARTGVYEQYF.

The chain links TRBV5-4 to TRBJ2-7; D tentatively reads TRBD1 or TRBD2 (5 bases each). The CDR3 has 17 residues. Trimming pared 4 bases from V and 4 bases from J, leaving 24 bases between. The germline V gene has CDR1 SGHNT and CDR2 YYREEE (reference sequence). CDR3 region: CASSPTSVGTARYEQYF. The CDR3 nucleotides read TGTGCCAGCAGCCCTACCAGCGTCGGGACGGCCAGGTACGAGCAGTACTTC.

This clone appeared a single time. The J gene is TRBJ1-1, the V gene TRBV7-3, with TRBD1 as a possible D gene (5 bases). Germline CDR1 and CDR2: SGHTA and FQGTGA. The CDR3 runs 13 residues. Trimming took 1 base from V and 3 from J, leaving 6 bases between them. CDR3 residues: CASSLRGDTEAFF. In nucleotides, the CDR3 is TGTGCCAGCAGCTTAAGGGGGGACACTGAAGCTTTCTTT. The variable domain in full, completed from reference TRBV7-3 and TRBJ1-1, reads GAGVSQTPSNKVTEKGKYVELRCDPISGHTALYWYRQSLGQGPEFLIYFQGTGAADDSGLPNDRFFAVRPEGSVSTLKIQRTERGDSAVYLCASSLRGDTEAFFGQGTRLTVV.

The chain combines TRBV9 with TRBJ2-3; 15 bases fit TRBD2. This CDR3 comprises 17 residues. Germline V gives CDR1 SGDLS, CDR2 YYNGEE. J lost 5 bases, V lost 4 bases, and 8 bases had no gene match. The CDR3 here is CASSPRTSGGAVDTQYF. Here the CDR3 DNA reads TGTGCCAGCAGCCCCCGGACTAGCGGGGGGGCCGTAGATACGCAGTATTTT.

CDR3 region: CASSTGTGGITEAFF. Written as DNA, the CDR3 is TGTGCCAGTAGTACCGGGACAGGGGGGATCACTGAAGCTTTCTTT. The J gene is TRBJ1-1, the V gene TRBV19, with 11 bases lining up with TRBD1. The CDR3 consists of 15 residues. The germline CDR1 and CDR2 sequences are LNHDA and SQIVND (reference sequence). V lost 4 bases to trimming and J lost 4 bases; unmatched junction nucleotides: 5. The full variable domain, in which reference TRBV19 and TRBJ1-1 provide the parts outside the CDR3, is DGGITQSPKYLFRKEGQNVTLSCEQNLNHDAMYWYRQDPGQGLRLIYYSQIVNDFQKGDIAEGYSVSREKKESFPLTVTSAQKNPTAFYLCASSTGTGGITEAFFGQGTRLTVV.

The chain combines TRBV7-9 with TRBJ1-1; D is uncertain. Trimming cost V 5 bases and J 6 bases, with 13 bases left between them. CDR1 is SEHNR, CDR2 FQNEAQ, per germline (reference sequence). This CDR3 spans 13 amino acids. The CDR3 coding sequence is TGTGCCAGCAGCCCACCCGCGTGGCCTGAAGCTTTCTTT. Translating it yields CASSPPAWPEAFF.

The chain links TRBV9 to TRBJ2-7, with 11 bases matching TRBD2. This CDR3 region has 14 residues. The ends lost 4 bases at V and 4 bases at J; junction bases unmatched: 4. Per the germline V gene, CDR1 is SGDLS and CDR2 is YYNGEE. The CDR3, as DNA: TGTGCCAGCAGCCCGCTAGCGGGGGGTTACGAGCAGTACTTC. Residues: CASSPLAGGYEQYF.

J is TRBJ2-2 and V is TRBV28, with 10 bases aligning to TRBD1. Germline-derived CDR1 and CDR2 are MDHEN and SYDVKM. The V and J ends lost 3 bases and 3 bases, in that order; junction bases with no gene match: 13. The CDR3 is made up of 19 amino acids. This CDR3 is CASSFLLGTGVSYTGELFF. CDR3 nucleotides: TGTGCCAGCAGTTTCCTTCTAGGGACAGGGGTCTCATACACCGGGGAGCTGTTTTTT.

The rearrangement uses TRBV6-5 and TRBJ1-4, with 10 bases fitting TRBD1. Germline CDR1 and CDR2: MNHEY and SVGAGI. Losses at the gene ends were 5 bases for V and 8 bases for J; bases not matched to a gene: 2. The CDR3 length is 13 residues. The CDR3 bases are TGTGCCAGCAGTCGGACAGGGGGGGAAAAACTGTTTTTT. Its translation is CASSRTGGEKLFF.

This clone was picked up a small number of times. J is TRBJ2-1 and V is TRBV9; TRBD2 matches 10 bases. This CDR3 has 16 amino acids. Germline V gene sequence: CDR1 SGDLS, CDR2 YYNGEE. Trimming at V came to 0 bases and at J to 5 bases, leaving 5 bases not matched to a gene. CDR3 sequence reads: CASSVVLAGEDNEQFF. The DNA of the CDR3 is TGTGCCAGCAGCGTAGTTCTAGCGGGGGAGGACAATGAGCAGTTCTTC.

The CDR3 DNA sequence: TGTGCCAGCAGCTTAGATCTCGGGGGCCCCTACAATGAGCAGTTCTTC. Its translation is CASSLDLGGPYNEQFF. The chain employs TRBV11-3 and TRBJ2-1; D could derive from TRBD1 or TRBD2 (6 bases each). The length of the CDR3 is 16 residues. CDR1 SGHNT and CDR2 YENEEA come from the germline V gene. Trimming took off 0 bases at V and 2 bases at J, with 11 bases between the two ends.

The J gene is TRBJ2-2, the V gene TRBV29-1, with D possibly matching TRBD1 (5 bases). V was pared by 6 bases and J by 7 bases, with 12 bases between. This CDR3 spans 12 amino acids. Germline assignment: CDR1 SQVTM and CDR2 ANQGSEA. CDR3 coding DNA: TGCAGCGTCGCAGGGTTGGGCGGGGAGCTGTTTTTT. This translates into CSVAGLGGELFF.